These 20 T cell receptor beta chains were sequenced from one sample in a study of blood T cell repertoires in COVID-19. The table came from immunoSEQ multiplex PCR; TCRdb's copy has only in-frame clones and leaves some out. The sample contains around 310,000 clones, approximately 92% of which appear only once. The sequencing sample was made of peripheral blood. All receptors derive from a woman in her twenties or thirties with COVID-19, enrolled during active disease.

The CDR3 is CASTDSPGGPKSKDNEQFF. DNA for the CDR3: TGCGCCAGCACTGATAGTCCGGGCGGGCCCAAGTCGAAGGATAATGAGCAGTTCTTC. This sequence joins TRBV10-2 and TRBJ2-1, with a tentative D call TRBD2 (5 bases). V lost 7 bases, J lost 7 bases, and 32 bases lay in between. This CDR3 is 19 amino acids long. Germline V gives CDR1 WSHSY, CDR2 SAAADI.

The V and J genes are TRBV24-1 and TRBJ2-4, with TRBD1 matching over 9 bases. The CDR3 has 15 residues. Germline V CDR1 and CDR2: KGHDR, SFDVKD. Trimming cost V 4 bases and J 4 bases; bases outside gene matches: 4. CDR3 amino acids: CATSDIGTGKNIQYF. As DNA, the CDR3 is TGTGCCACCAGTGACATAGGGACAGGGAAAAACATTCAGTACTTC.

With regard to this clone: Other DNA sequences in this sample translate to the same CDR3. V gene TRBV6-4 combines with J gene TRBJ2-3; 12 bases align to TRBD2. After removal of 2 bases from V and 3 bases from J, the junction contained 0 bases not matched to a gene. The CDR3 has 15 amino acids. Germline loops: CDR1 MRHNA, CDR2 SNTAGT. As DNA, the CDR3 is TGTGCCAGCAGTGACGGGACTAGCGGGACAGATACGCAGTATTTT. Protein product: CASSDGTSGTDTQYF.

The chain has TRBV18 and TRBJ1-1, with TRBD1 matching over 9 bases. The CDR3 length is 11 residues. The J segment lost 9 bases and the V segment lost 8 bases, leaving 4 bases of the junction unmatched. CDR1 is KGHSH, CDR2 LQKENI, per germline. The CDR3 nucleotides read TGTGCCAGCCTCGGGACAGGGAAAGCTTTCTTT. It encodes CASLGTGKAFF.

This chain's CDR3 is CASRDINQPQHF. The CDR3 region has the DNA TGTGCCAGCCGGGACATCAATCAGCCCCAGCATTTT. The rearrangement links TRBV2 to TRBJ1-5; TRBD1 might be the D (6 bases). Germline CDR1 is SNHLY and CDR2 is FYNNEI. The CDR3 is 12 amino acids. Trimming shortened V by 8 bases and J by 3 bases, and 8 bases separated the two germline ends. The full variable domain, its missing parts supplied by reference TRBV2 and TRBJ1-5, is EPEVTQTPSHQVTQMGQEVILRCVPISNHLYFYWYRQILGQKVEFLVSFYNNEISEKSEIFDDQFSVERPDGSNFTLKIRSTKLEDSAMYFCASRDINQPQHFGDGTRLSIL.

J is TRBJ2-1 and V is TRBV2; TRBD2 matches at 9 bases. CDR1 and CDR2 (germline): SNHLY, FYNNEI. J gave up 8 bases and V 3 bases, and 14 bases lay outside the gene matches. CDR3 length: 17 amino acids. CDR3: CASSDPTLAGGTHEQFF. The CDR3 coding sequence is TGTGCCAGCAGTGACCCAACACTAGCGGGTGGAACCCATGAGCAGTTCTTC.

V gene TRBV15 combines with J gene TRBJ2-7; possible D gene TRBD2, 7 bases. This CDR3 has 14 residues. CDR1 LNHNV and CDR2 YYDKDF come from the germline V gene (reference sequence). V was shortened by 5 bases and J by 5 bases, with 16 bases between the two germline ends. The CDR3 sequence: CATSGGRGRDEQYF. For the CDR3, the DNA is TGTGCCACCAGCGGAGGGCGGGGGCGAGACGAGCAGTACTTC.

This chain connects TRBV10-3 to TRBJ1-2, with 9 positions matching TRBD1. The CDR3 runs to 15 residues. V lost 0 bases to trimming and J lost 8 bases; unmatched junction nucleotides: 7. Germline values: CDR1 ENHRY, CDR2 SYGVKD. CDR3 residues: CAISESRGTGRGYTF. CDR3 bases: TGTGCCATCAGTGAGTCGAGAGGGACAGGGAGAGGCTACACCTTC.

This sequence joins TRBV7-3 and TRBJ1-1, with TRBD1 as a possible D gene (5 bases). CDR3 length: 15 residues. V shed 0 bases and J shed 4 bases, with 12 bases lying between them. Germline assignment: CDR1 SGHTA and CDR2 FQGTGA. The CDR3 spells CASSLTFQGSTEAFF. CDR3 coding DNA: TGTGCCAGCAGCTTAACGTTCCAGGGAAGCACTGAAGCTTTCTTT.

The chain joins TRBV5-1 to TRBJ2-7; 8 nucleotides align to TRBD1. The CDR3 is 14 residues long. Germline V gives CDR1 SGHRS, CDR2 YFSETQ. Trimming took 5 bases from V and 1 from J; bases not matched to a gene: 5. In DNA form, the CDR3 reads TGCGCCAGCAGGTCCGGGACAGGTTCCTACGAGCAGTACTTC. Translated: CASRSGTGSYEQYF.

This clone occurred once. The chain couples TRBV5-7 to TRBJ2-7; 9 bases match TRBD2. TRBV5-7 is sorted into the ORF group, with uncertain function. V gave up 9 bases and J gave up 5 bases; unmatched junction bases: 9. The CDR3 extends over 13 amino acids. CDR3 nucleotides: TGTGCCAACCCTAGCGGGGTCATGGACGAGCAGTACTTC. Its protein product is CANPSGVMDEQYF.

The chain has TRBV4-1 and TRBJ2-3; D perhaps matches TRBD2 (6 bases). Germline V gene data show CDR1 as MGHRA and CDR2 as YSYEKL. The CDR3 contains 14 residues. Trimming took 0 bases from V and 3 from J, leaving 7 bases between them. The CDR3 DNA follows: TGCGCCAGCAGCCAAGAAGGAGGGACAGATACGCAGTATTTT. As protein: CASSQEGGTDTQYF.

This chain links TRBV7-3 with TRBJ1-1; D is undetermined. CDR3 length equals 14 residues. V was trimmed by 2 bases and J by 4 bases, leaving 11 bases between them. Germline V gene data show CDR1 as SGHTA and CDR2 as FQGTGA. The DNA of the CDR3 is TGTGCCAGCAGCTTATCCAAAGCGGGCACTGAAGCTTTCTTT. Translated: CASSLSKAGTEAFF. The variable domain in full, completed from reference TRBV7-3 and TRBJ1-1, reads GAGVSQTPSNKVTEKGKYVELRCDPISGHTALYWYRQSLGQGPEFLIYFQGTGAADDSGLPNDRFFAVRPEGSVSTLKIQRTERGDSAVYLCASSLSKAGTEAFFGQGTRLTVV.

The rearrangement joins TRBV7-2 to TRBJ1-2; weak D call: TRBD1 (6 bases). Germline V gives CDR1 SGHTA, CDR2 FQGNSA. The CDR3 runs to 15 residues. V lost 5 bases and J 4 bases, leaving 17 bases between the germline ends. The CDR3 region is CASSTGQLITYGYTF. The CDR3, as DNA: TGTGCCAGCAGCACAGGACAGCTAATTACCTATGGCTACACCTTC.

J is TRBJ2-1 and V is TRBV30; TRBD2 matches at 7 bases. The CDR3 extends over 14 amino acids. Per the germline V gene, CDR1 is GTSNPN and CDR2 is SVGIG (reference sequence). The V gene end was trimmed by 0 bases and the J gene end by 2 bases; junction bases not matched to a gene: 1. CDR3 coding DNA: TGTGCCTGGAGTGTTCTAGCGGCCTACAATGAGCAGTTCTTC. It codes for CAWSVLAAYNEQFF.

Regarding this clone: Germline is not matched at one junction end, which may reflect a read error. The chain employs TRBV7-7 and TRBJ2-1, with 7 bases fitting TRBD2. The germline CDR1 and CDR2 sequences are SSHAT and FNYEAQ (reference sequence). The CDR3 is 14 amino acids. In DNA form, the CDR3 reads TGTGCTAGCAGTTCTAGCGGACTATACAATGAGCAGTTCTTC. It translates to CASSSSGLYNEQFF.

The chain recombines TRBV27 with TRBJ1-2; tentatively, D is TRBD1 (5 bases). CDR3 size: 14 residues. The germline V and J ends were trimmed by 3 bases and 0 bases, with 8 bases remaining between them. Germline assignment: CDR1 MNHEY and CDR2 SMNVEV (reference sequence). In DNA form, the CDR3 reads TGTGCCAGCAGTTTCGGGACTTCTAACTATGGCTACACCTTC. Its protein product is CASSFGTSNYGYTF.

The rearrangement uses TRBV10-2 and TRBJ2-3; 7 bases are a match to TRBD1. V was pared by 6 bases and J by 2 bases, with 5 bases of the junction left unmatched. Germline CDR1 reads WSHSY; CDR2 reads SAAADI. CDR3 length: 14 residues. The CDR3 nucleotides are TGCGCCAGCAGGGTGACAGGGTCCACAGATACGCAGTATTTT. Its protein product is CASRVTGSTDTQYF.

The chain recombines TRBV2 with TRBJ2-7; 9 bases are shared with TRBD2. Germline V gives CDR1 SNHLY, CDR2 FYNNEI. This CDR3 has 14 amino acids. V was clipped by 7 bases and J by 3 bases; unmatched bases: 7. This CDR3 reads CASMVVSGSYEQYF. The CDR3 bases are TGTGCCAGCATGGTGGTTAGCGGGAGCTACGAGCAGTACTTC. The variable domain in full, with the rest retrieved from reference TRBV2 and TRBJ2-7, is EPEVTQTPSHQVTQMGQEVILRCVPISNHLYFYWYRQILGQKVEFLVSFYNNEISEKSEIFDDQFSVERPDGSNFTLKIRSTKLEDSAMYFCASMVVSGSYEQYFGPGTRLTVT.

This clone was detected only a few times. J is TRBJ2-6 and V is TRBV7-3; 7 bases are a match to TRBD1. The CDR3 has 18 residues. Germline CDR1 is SGHTA and CDR2 is FQGTGA. Trimming at V came to 0 bases and at J to 2 bases, leaving 7 bases not matched to a gene. DNA for the CDR3: TGTGCCAGCAGCTTAACGGGGACAGTCAGAACTGGGGCCAACGTCCTGACTTTC. This encodes CASSLTGTVRTGANVLTF.